The source of this TCR beta chain is a study of human T cells and chemical hapten exposure. The study, taken as a whole, reports: Counts of expanded TCRs at PT1 were positively correlated with patch test score.

The V and J ends lost 2 bases and 5 bases respectively, with 6 bases between them. The CDR3 sequence is 12 residues long. Germline V gene sequence: CDR1 KGHSH, CDR2 LQKENI. TCRdb redid the calling of the RACE reads with MiXCR, one entry per CDR3 protein. The sample yields 380,000 or so distinct CDR3 sequences, around 5% seen once. This clonotype was counted many times. What it binds is unknown. Specified time point: patch test 1, 2 weeks after DPC sensitization. Treatment specified: therapeutic diphenylcyclopropenone sensitization with weekly scalp DPC. The drawing of blood occurred before each patch test was applied.

The rearrangement uses TRBV18 and TRBJ1-2; the D is unclear. The origin of this receptor is a woman aged 45-65 years with alopecia areata. Some clones in this sample may be carry-over from other donors' samples. The sample in question was whole blood, obtained in connection with sensitization to the hapten diphenylcyclopropenone (DPC). CDR3 sequence reads: CASSPGEYGYTF. The CDR3 DNA reads TGTGCCAGCTCACCAGGGGAGTATGGCTACACCTTC.